This record covers a single TCR beta chain. Its specificity is unknown. This sample stems from a study of shared clonotypes between healthy human individuals. Study observations and caveats: It was observed that 5% to 6.5% of naive CD4 clonotypes were shared across a few donors.

Each subset's genomic DNA was shared equally among a number of immunoSEQ plates. TCRdb's table, derived via immunoSEQ multiplex PCR, lists solely in-frame clones and lacks some. The data show roughly 1.4 million clones, with approximately 98.5% seen just once and about 0.34% held by the top ten. This CDR3 is 15 amino acids long. Germline values: CDR1 MNHEY, CDR2 SVGAGI. Trimming pared 2 bases from V and 1 base from J, leaving 12 bases between. Sequenced: naive CD4+ T cells sorted from blood. Described subset: CD45RA+ positively selected. V gene TRBV6-5 combines with J gene TRBJ2-7, with D unclear. The receptor was isolated from a man aged 25-45 years in good health. CDR3 sequence: CASSYNGPLSYEQYF. As DNA, the CDR3 is TGTGCCAGCAGTTACAACGGACCTCTTTCCTACGAGCAGTACTTC.